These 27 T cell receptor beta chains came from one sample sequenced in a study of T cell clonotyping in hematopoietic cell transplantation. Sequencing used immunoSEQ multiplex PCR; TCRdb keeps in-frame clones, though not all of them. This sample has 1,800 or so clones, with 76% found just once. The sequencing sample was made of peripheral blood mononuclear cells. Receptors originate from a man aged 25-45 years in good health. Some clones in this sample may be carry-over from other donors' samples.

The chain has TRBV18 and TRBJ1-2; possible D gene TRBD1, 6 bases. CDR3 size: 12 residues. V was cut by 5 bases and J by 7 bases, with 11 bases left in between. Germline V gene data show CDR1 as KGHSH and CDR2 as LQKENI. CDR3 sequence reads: CASSSGQSGYTF. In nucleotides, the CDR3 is TGTGCCAGCTCATCCGGACAGAGTGGCTACACCTTC.

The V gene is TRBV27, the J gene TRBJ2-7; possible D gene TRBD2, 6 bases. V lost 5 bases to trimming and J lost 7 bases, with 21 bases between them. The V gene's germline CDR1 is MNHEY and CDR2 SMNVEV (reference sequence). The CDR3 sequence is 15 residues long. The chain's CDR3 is CASSGFPGEAREQYF. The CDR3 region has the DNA TGTGCCAGCAGTGGATTTCCGGGGGAGGCACGGGAGCAGTACTTC.

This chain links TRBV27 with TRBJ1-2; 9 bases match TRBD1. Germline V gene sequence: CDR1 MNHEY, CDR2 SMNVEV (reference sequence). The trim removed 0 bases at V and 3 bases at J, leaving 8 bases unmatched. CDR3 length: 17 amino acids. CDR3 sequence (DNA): TGTGCCAGCAGTTTATCATATCGGGGGGACAGGGACTATGGCTACACCTTC. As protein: CASSLSYRGDRDYGYTF.

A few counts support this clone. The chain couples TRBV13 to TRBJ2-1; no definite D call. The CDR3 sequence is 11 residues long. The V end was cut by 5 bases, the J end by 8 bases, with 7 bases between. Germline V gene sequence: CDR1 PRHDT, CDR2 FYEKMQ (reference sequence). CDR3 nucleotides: TGTGCCAGCAGCCCCCCCGATGAGCAGTTCTTC. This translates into CASSPPDEQFF. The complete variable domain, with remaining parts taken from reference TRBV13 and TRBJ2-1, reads AAGVIQSPRHLIKEKRETATLKCYPIPRHDTVYWYQQGPGQDPQFLISFYEKMQSDKGSIPDRFSAQQFSDYHSELNMSSLELGDSALYFCASSPPDEQFFGPGTRLTVL.

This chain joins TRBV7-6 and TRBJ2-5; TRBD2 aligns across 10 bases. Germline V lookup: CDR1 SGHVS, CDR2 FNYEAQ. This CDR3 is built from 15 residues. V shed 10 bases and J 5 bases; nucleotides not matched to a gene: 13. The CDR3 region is CATTREAGGMETQYF. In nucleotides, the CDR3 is TGTGCCACAACTCGGGAAGCGGGGGGGATGGAGACCCAGTACTTC.

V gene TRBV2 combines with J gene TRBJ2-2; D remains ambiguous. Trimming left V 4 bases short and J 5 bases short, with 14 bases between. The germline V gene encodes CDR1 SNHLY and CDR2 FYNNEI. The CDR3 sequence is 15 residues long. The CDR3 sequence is CASSATHRQTGELFF. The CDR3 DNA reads TGTGCCAGCAGTGCCACTCACCGACAAACCGGGGAGCTGTTTTTT.

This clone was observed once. The CDR3 DNA reads as TGTGCCAGCAGCTTATCGGGTCTTGGCAGGAGCTCCTACAATGAGCAGTTCTTC. This sequence encodes CASSLSGLGRSSYNEQFF. This sequence joins TRBV7-2 and TRBJ2-1, with unresolved D. V lost 2 bases and J lost 0, with 17 bases in between. This CDR3 contains 18 residues. The germline CDR1 and CDR2 sequences are SGHTA and FQGNSA. Supplemented by reference TRBV7-2 and TRBJ2-1, the full variable domain reads GAGVSQSPSNKVTEKGKDVELRCDPISGHTALYWYRQSLGQGLEFLIYFQGNSAPDKSGLPSDRFSAERTGGSVSTLTIQRTQQEDSAVYLCASSLSGLGRSSYNEQFFGPGTRLTVL.

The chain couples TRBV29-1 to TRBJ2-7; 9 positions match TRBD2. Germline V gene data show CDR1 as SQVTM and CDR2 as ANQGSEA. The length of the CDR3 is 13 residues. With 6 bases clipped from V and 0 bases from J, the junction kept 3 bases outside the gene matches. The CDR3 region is CSVNSGGSYEQYF. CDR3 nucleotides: TGCAGCGTGAATAGCGGGGGCTCCTACGAGCAGTACTTC.

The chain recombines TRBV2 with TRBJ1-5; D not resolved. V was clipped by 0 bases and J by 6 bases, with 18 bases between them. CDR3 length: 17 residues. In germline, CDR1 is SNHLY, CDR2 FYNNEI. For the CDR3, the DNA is TGTGCCAGCAGTGAAGCGGAGCGGGGATGGGTAAGTCAGCCCCAGCATTTT. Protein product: CASSEAERGWVSQPQHF.

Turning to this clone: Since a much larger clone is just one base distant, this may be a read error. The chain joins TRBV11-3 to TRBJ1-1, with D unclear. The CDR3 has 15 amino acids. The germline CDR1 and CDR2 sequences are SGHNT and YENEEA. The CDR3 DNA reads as TGTGCCGGCAGCTTAGGACCGGTTGGATACACTGAAGCTTTCTTT. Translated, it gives CAGSLGPVGYTEAFF.

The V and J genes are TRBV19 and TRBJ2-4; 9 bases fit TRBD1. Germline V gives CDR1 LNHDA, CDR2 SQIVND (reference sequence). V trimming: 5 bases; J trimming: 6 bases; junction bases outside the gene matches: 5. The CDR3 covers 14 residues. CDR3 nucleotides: TGTGCCAGTAGTGTACAGGGGGCCGGAAACATTCAGTACTTC. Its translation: CASSVQGAGNIQYF.

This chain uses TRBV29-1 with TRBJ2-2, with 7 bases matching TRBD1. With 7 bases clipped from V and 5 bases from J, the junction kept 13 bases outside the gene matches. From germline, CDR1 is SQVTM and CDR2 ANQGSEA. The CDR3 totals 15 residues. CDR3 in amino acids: CSGLGNRGSTGELFF. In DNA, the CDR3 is TGCAGCGGACTCGGGAACAGGGGATCTACCGGGGAGCTGTTTTTT.

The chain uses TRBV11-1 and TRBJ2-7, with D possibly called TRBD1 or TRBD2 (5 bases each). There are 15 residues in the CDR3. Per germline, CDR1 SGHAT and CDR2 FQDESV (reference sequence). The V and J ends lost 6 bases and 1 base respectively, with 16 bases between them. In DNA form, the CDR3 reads TGTGCCAGCAGTCCCGACAGAGGGGCATCCTACGAGCAGTACTTC. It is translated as CASSPDRGASYEQYF.

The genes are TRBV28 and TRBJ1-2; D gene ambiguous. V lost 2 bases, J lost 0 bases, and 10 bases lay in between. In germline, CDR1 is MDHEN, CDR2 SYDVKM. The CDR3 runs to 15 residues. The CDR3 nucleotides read TGTGCCAGCAGTTTACGCGGCAGCTCTAACTATGGCTACACCTTC. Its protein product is CASSLRGSSNYGYTF.

The CDR3 reads CASSNHPSGLNQPQHF. Here the CDR3 DNA reads TGTGCCAGTAGTAATCACCCATCCGGGCTCAATCAGCCCCAGCATTTT. V usage is TRBV19 and J usage is TRBJ1-5; no firm D call. The CDR3 consists of 16 residues. Trimming cost V 4 bases and J 3 bases, with 16 bases left between them. The germline V gene encodes CDR1 LNHDA and CDR2 SQIVND (reference sequence). Based on the CDR3 plus reference TRBV19 and TRBJ1-5, the full variable domain is DGGITQSPKYLFRKEGQNVTLSCEQNLNHDAMYWYRQDPGQGLRLIYYSQIVNDFQKGDIAEGYSVSREKKESFPLTVTSAQKNPTAFYLCASSNHPSGLNQPQHFGDGTRLSIL.

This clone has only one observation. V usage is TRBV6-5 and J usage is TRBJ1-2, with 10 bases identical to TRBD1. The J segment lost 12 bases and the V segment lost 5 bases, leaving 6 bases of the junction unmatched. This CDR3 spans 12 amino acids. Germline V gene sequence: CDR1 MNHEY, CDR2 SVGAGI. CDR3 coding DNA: TGTGCCAGCAGTCGGGACAGGGGTACCGACACCTTC. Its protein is CASSRDRGTDTF.

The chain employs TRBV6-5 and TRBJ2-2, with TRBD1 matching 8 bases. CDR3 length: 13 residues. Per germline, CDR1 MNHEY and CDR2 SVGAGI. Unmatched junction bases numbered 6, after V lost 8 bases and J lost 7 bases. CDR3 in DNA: TGTGCCAGCGGGAGGACAGGGCTCGGGGAGCTGTTTTTT. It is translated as CASGRTGLGELFF.

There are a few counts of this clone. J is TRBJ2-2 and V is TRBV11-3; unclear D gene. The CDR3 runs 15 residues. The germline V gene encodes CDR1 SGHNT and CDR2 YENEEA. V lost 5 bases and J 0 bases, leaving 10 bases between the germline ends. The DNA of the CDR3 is TGTGCCAGCAGCCTCCGAGGTGCGAACACCGGGGAGCTGTTTTTT. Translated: CASSLRGANTGELFF.

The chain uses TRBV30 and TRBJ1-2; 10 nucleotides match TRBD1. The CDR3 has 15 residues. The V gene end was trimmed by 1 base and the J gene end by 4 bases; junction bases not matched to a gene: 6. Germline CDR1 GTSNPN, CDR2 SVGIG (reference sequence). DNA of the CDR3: TGTGCCTGGAGTGGTAGACAGGGGGCTGGCTATGGCTACACCTTC. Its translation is CAWSGRQGAGYGYTF.

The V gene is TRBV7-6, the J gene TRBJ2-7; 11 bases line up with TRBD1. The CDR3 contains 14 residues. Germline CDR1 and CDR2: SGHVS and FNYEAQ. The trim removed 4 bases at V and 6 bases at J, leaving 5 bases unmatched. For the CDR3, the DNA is TGTGCCAGCAGCTATGGGACAGGGGGACCCGAGCAGTACTTC. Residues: CASSYGTGGPEQYF.

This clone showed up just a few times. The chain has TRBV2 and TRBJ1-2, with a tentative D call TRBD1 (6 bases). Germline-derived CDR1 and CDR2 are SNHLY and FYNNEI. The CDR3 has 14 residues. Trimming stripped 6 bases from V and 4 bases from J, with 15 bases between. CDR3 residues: CASRDPGDSYGYTF. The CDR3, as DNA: TGTGCCAGCAGAGACCCAGGGGATTCCTATGGCTACACCTTC.

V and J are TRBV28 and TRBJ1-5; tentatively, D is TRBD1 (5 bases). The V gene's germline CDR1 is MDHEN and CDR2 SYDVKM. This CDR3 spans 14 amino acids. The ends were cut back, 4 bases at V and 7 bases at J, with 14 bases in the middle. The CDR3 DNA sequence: TGTGCCAGCAGTTGGGGGACGGTAGGACAGCCCCAGCATTTT. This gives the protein CASSWGTVGQPQHF.

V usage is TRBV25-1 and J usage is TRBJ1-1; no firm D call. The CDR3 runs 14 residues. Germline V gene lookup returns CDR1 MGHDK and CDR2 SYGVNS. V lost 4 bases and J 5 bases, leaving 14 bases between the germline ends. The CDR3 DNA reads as TGTGCCAGCAGTGCCTTGGGGAGGGTTACTGAAGCTTTCTTT. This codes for CASSALGRVTEAFF.

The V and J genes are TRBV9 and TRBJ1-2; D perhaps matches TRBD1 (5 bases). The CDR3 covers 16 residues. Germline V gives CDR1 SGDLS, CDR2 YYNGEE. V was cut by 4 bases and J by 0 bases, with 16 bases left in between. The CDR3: CASSIFDRPSNYGYTF. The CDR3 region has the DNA TGTGCCAGCAGCATATTCGACAGACCTTCTAACTATGGCTACACCTTC.

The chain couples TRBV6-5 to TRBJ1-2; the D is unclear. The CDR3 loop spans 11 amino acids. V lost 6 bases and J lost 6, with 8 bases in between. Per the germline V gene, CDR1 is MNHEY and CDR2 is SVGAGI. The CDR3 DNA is TGTGCCAGCAGCTCCTTCGATGGCTACACCTTC. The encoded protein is CASSSFDGYTF.

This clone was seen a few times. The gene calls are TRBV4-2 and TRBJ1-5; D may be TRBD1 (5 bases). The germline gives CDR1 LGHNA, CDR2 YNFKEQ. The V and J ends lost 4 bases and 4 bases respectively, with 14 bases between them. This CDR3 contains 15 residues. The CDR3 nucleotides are TGTGCCAGCAGCCTGGGGGTGGGGGAAAATCAGCCCCAGCATTTT. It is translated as CASSLGVGENQPQHF.

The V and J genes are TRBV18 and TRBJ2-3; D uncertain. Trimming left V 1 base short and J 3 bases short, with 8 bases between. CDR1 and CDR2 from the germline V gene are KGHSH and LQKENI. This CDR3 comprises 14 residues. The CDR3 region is CASSPRRVTDTQYF. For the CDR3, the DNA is TGTGCCAGCTCACCACGTAGAGTAACAGATACGCAGTATTTT.